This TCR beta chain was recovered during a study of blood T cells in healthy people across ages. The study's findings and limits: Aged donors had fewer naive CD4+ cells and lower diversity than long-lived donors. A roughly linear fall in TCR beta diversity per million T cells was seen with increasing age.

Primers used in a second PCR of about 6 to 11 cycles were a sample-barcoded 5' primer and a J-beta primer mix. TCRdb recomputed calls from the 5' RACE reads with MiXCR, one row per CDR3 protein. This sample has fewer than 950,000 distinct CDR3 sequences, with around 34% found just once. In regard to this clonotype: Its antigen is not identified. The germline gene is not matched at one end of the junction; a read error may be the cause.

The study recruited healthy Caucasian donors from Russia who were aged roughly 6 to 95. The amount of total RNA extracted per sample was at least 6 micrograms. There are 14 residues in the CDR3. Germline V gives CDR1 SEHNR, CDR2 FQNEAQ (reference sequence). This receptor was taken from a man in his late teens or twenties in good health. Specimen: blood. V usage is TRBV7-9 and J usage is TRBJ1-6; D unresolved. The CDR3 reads CASSLSLGDSPPHF. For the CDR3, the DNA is TGTGCCAGCAGCTTGAGCCTAGGCGATTCACCCCCCCACTTT.